What follows are 8 T cell receptor beta chains derived from one specimen sequenced in a study of OX40 agonist ivuxolimab in advanced cancers. Using immunoSEQ multiplex PCR, the repertoire was profiled, and TCRdb retains in-frame clones only, with some absent. The sample holds more than 80,000 clones, roughly 89% seen once. The specimen was CD4+ or CD8+ T cells sorted from blood, collected in a trial of the OX40 agonist ivuxolimab. These receptors all come from an adult with an advanced solid tumor such as melanoma, head and neck, liver or kidney cancer.

This rearrangement joins TRBV7-2 to TRBJ2-1; the match to TRBD2 covers 10 bases. Germline loops: CDR1 SGHTA, CDR2 FQGNSA. The J segment lost 5 bases and the V segment lost 4 bases, leaving 5 bases of the junction unmatched. The CDR3 has 15 amino acids. The chain's CDR3 is CASSSGTSVNNEQFF. The DNA of the CDR3 is TGTGCCAGCAGCTCTGGGACTAGCGTAAACAATGAGCAGTTCTTC. Full variable domain (outside the CDR3, taken from reference TRBV7-2 and TRBJ2-1): GAGVSQSPSNKVTEKGKDVELRCDPISGHTALYWYRQSLGQGLEFLIYFQGNSAPDKSGLPSDRFSAERTGGSVSTLTIQRTQQEDSAVYLCASSSGTSVNNEQFFGPGTRLTVL.

J is TRBJ2-7 and V is TRBV10-2, with TRBD1 matching over 11 bases. The CDR3 loop spans 15 amino acids. V gave up 6 bases and J gave up 4 bases; unmatched junction bases: 8. Germline V CDR1 and CDR2: WSHSY, SAAADI. The CDR3: CASRKEGTGGYEQYF. Written as DNA, the CDR3 is TGCGCCAGCAGAAAGGAGGGGACAGGGGGGTACGAGCAGTACTTC.

This chain links TRBV6-4 with TRBJ2-1; D remains unclear. In germline, CDR1 is MRHNA, CDR2 SNTAGT. V was shortened by 3 bases and J by 0 bases, with 9 bases between the two germline ends. The CDR3 runs 15 residues. The CDR3 DNA reads TGTGCCAGCAGTGAAGGGCCCAGCTCCTACAATGAGCAGTTCTTC. The encoded protein is CASSEGPSSYNEQFF.

The rearrangement uses TRBV6-1 and TRBJ2-7, with a weak D call TRBD2 (7 bases). Trimming stripped 6 bases from V and 2 bases from J, with 11 bases between. Per germline, CDR1 MNHNS and CDR2 SASEGT. CDR3 length: 13 amino acids. The CDR3 sequence: CASRGGGTYEQYF. DNA for the CDR3: TGTGCCAGCAGAGGGGGGGGAACCTACGAGCAGTACTTC.

The gene calls are TRBV20-1 and TRBJ2-7; D not resolved. V was cut by 4 bases and J by 2 bases, with 0 bases left in between. Germline values: CDR1 DFQATT, CDR2 SNEGSKA (reference sequence). The CDR3 length is 9 residues. CDR3 region: CSATYEQYF. The CDR3 DNA reads as TGCAGTGCTACCTACGAGCAGTACTTC.

V is TRBV5-1 and J is TRBJ2-1, with 7 nucleotides matching TRBD2. Germline loops: CDR1 SGHRS, CDR2 YFSETQ. The junction had 14 bases not matched to a gene; V was cut back by 4 bases and J by 7 bases. The CDR3 extends over 16 amino acids. The CDR3 DNA is TGCGCCAGCAGCCACCTAAGCGGGGCCGTGGGAAATGAGCAGTTCTTC. It specifies CASSHLSGAVGNEQFF.

The chain couples TRBV6-5 to TRBJ1-1; TRBD1 might be the D (5 bases). This CDR3 is 14 amino acids long. V dropped 10 bases and J dropped 3 bases, with 18 bases sitting between them. In germline, CDR1 is MNHEY, CDR2 SVGAGI. This CDR3 is CAIKRSRADTEAFF. CDR3 DNA: TGTGCCATAAAAAGGAGCAGGGCGGACACTGAAGCTTTCTTT.

This sequence joins TRBV19 and TRBJ2-1, with D unresolved. This CDR3 is built from 12 residues. Trimming stripped 1 base from V and 12 bases from J, with 10 bases between. Germline loops: CDR1 LNHDA, CDR2 SQIVND (reference sequence). The CDR3: CASSIGGQRQFF. In nucleotides, the CDR3 is TGTGCCAGTAGTATAGGCGGCCAGAGGCAGTTCTTC.